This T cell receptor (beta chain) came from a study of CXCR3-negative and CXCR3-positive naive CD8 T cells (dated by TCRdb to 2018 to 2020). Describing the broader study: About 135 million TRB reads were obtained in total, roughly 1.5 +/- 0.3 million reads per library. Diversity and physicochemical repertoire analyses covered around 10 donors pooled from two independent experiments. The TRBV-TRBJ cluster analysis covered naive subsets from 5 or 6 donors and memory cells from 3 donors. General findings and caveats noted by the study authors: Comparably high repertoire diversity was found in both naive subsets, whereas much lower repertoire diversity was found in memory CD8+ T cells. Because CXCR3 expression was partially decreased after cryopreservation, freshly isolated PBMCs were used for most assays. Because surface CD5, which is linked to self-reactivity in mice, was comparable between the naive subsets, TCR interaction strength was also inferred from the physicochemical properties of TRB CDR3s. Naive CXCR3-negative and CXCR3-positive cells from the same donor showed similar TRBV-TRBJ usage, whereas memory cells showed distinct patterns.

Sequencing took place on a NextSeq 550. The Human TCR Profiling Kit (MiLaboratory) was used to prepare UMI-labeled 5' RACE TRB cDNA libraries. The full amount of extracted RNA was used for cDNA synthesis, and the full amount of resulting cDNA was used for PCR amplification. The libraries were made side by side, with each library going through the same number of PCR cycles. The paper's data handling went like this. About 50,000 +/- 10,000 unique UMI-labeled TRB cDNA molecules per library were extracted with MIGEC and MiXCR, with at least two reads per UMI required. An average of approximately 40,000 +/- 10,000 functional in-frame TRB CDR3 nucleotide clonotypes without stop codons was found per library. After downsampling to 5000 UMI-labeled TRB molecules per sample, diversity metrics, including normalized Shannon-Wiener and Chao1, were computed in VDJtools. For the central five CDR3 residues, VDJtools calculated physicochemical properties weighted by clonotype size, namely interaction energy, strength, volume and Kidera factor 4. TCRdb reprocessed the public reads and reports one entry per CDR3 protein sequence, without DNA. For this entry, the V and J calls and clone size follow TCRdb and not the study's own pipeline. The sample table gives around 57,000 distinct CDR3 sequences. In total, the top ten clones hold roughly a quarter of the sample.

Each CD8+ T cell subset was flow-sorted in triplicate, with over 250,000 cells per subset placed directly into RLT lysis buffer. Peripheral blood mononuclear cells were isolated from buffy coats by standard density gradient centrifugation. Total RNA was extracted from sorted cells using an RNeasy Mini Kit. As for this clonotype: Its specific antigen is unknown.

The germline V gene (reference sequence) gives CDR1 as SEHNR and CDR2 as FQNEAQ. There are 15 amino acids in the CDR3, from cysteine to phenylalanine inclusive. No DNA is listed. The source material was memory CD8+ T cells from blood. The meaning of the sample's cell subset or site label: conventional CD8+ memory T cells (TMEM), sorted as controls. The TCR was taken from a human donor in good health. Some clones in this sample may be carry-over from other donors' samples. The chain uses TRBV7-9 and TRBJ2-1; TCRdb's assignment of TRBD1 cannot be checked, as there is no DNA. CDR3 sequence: CASSPRQGRGNEQFF. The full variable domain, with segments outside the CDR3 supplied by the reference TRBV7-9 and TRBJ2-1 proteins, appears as DTGVSQNPRHKITKRGQNVTFRCDPISEHNRLYWYRQTLGQGPEFLTYFQNEAQLEKSRLLSDRFSAERPKGSFSTLEIQRTEQGDSAMYLCASSPRQGRGNEQFFGPGTRLTVL.